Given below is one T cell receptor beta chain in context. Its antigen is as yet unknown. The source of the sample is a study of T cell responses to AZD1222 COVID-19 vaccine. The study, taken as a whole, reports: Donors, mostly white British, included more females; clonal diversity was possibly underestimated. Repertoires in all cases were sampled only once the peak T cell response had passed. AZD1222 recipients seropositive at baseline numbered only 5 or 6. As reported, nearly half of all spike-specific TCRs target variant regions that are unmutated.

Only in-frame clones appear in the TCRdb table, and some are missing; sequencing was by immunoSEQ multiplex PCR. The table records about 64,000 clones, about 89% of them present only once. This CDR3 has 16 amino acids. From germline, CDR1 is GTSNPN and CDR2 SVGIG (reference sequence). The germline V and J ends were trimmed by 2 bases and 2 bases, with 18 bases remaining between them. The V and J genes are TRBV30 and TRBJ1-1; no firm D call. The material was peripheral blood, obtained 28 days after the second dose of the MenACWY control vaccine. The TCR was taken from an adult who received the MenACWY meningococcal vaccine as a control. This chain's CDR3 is CAWSYLRNTVNTEAFF. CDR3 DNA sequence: TGTGCCTGGAGTTACCTGCGGAATACTGTTAACACTGAAGCTTTCTTT.